A selection of T cell receptor beta chains follows, all from one sample in a study of T cell responses to AZD1222 COVID-19 vaccine. The method was immunoSEQ multiplex PCR; TCRdb's version includes in-frame clones alone and lacks a portion of them. The data show tens of thousands of clones, with approximately 88% seen just once and 12% held by the top ten. Material: peripheral blood, obtained 28 days after the second AZD1222 dose. Receptors originate from an adult who received the AZD1222 COVID-19 vaccine. Each CDR3 is given with its conserved first and last residue. A D gene is named only where the DNA matches it firmly. Clone size is given for some rows only: seen once, a few or many times, or a class if the clone is expanded.

TRBJ2-2 . . TRBV19 TGTGCCAGTACCCCCCGATGGGGGTCGAACACCGGGGAGCTGTTTTTT CASTPRWGSNTGELFF
TRBJ2-3 . . TRBV9 TGTGCCAGCAGCCCTGGGACACCGCACACAGATACGCAGTATTTT CASSPGTPHTDTQYF
TRBJ2-7 . . TRBV10-3 TGTGCCATCAAGAGGGAGACCTACGAGCAGTACTTC CAIKRETYEQYF
TRBJ2-1 TRBD2 . TRBV11-2 TGTGCCAGCAGCTTAGATGGCCTGGTCCTAGCGGGAGGCTACAATGAGCAGTTCTTC CASSLDGLVLAGGYNEQFF
TRBJ2-1 . . TRBV19 TGTGCCAGTAGTATAATCGCTAGTGTCAATGAGCAGTTCTTC CASSIIASVNEQFF
TRBJ2-1 . . TRBV12-3/TRBV12-4 TGTGCCAGCAGTTCTTCCGACTGGAATGAGCAGTTCTTC CASSSSDWNEQFF
TRBJ2-7 TRBD1 many TRBV15 TGTGCCACCAGCAGAGATAGGACAGGGGACTACGAGCAGTACTTC CATSRDRTGDYEQYF
TRBJ1-3 . . TRBV5-1 TGCGCCAGCAGCTTGGCCCCTGGCAACTCTGGAAACACCATATATTTT CASSLAPGNSGNTIYF
TRBJ2-3 . . TRBV7-9 TGTGCCAGCAGCTTCCCCCAGGTTAGCACAGATACGCAGTATTTT CASSFPQVSTDTQYF
TRBJ2-1 TRBD2 . TRBV29-1 TGCAGCGTTGAAGGTAGGGCTAGCGGGGCCCACAATGAGCAGTTCTTC CSVEGRASGAHNEQFF
TRBJ1-3 . . TRBV6-5 TGTGCCAGCAGCAGCGGGCTGGGTGGAAACACCATATATTTT CASSSGLGGNTIYF
TRBJ2-7 TRBD2 . TRBV11-2 TGTGCCAGCAGCTTAGGGGGACTAGCGGGAAACTACGAGCAGTACTTC CASSLGGLAGNYEQYF
TRBJ1-6 TRBD1 . TRBV9 TGTGCCAGCACCGCCGGGACAGGCAATTCACCCCTCCACTTT CASTAGTGNSPLHF
TRBJ1-4 TRBD1 . TRBV11-3 TGTGCCAGCAGCCCCGGGACAGGGACTGAAAAACTGTTTTTT CASSPGTGTEKLFF
TRBJ2-7 . once TRBV19 TGTGCCAGTTCGGAACAGCCCCCCTACGAGCAGTACTTC CASSEQPPYEQYF
TRBJ1-1 . . TRBV20-1 TGCAGTGCTAGTAGAGAACGGGGAACTGAAGCTTTCTTT CSASRERGTEAFF
TRBJ2-6 . . TRBV3-1/TRBV3-2 TGTGCCAGCAGCCAAGATTCCCGCTCTGGGGCCAACGTCCTGACTTTC CASSQDSRSGANVLTF
TRBJ1-6 . few TRBV9 TGTGCCAGCAGCGACAATCCGGGACAAACAAGCGAGAATAATTCACCCCTCCACTTT CASSDNPGQTSENNSPLHF
TRBJ2-1 TRBD2 . TRBV11-3 TGTGCCAGCAGTTCCGGACTAGCGGGAGAGGACAATGAGCAGTTCTTC CASSSGLAGEDNEQFF
TRBJ1-3 . . TRBV2 TGTGCCAGCATCAAGGGGTCTATCTCTGGAAACACCATATATTTT CASIKGSISGNTIYF
TRBJ2-3 . . TRBV28 TGTGCCAGCAGGCTTAGCGAGGCGGTAGATACGCAGTATTTT CASRLSEAVDTQYF
TRBJ1-1 TRBD1 . TRBV11-1 TGTGCCAGCAGTTTGACAGGGGGAAGGACTGAAGCTTTCTTT CASSLTGGRTEAFF
TRBJ2-1 . . TRBV6-5 TGTGCCAGCAGAAAGGACAGATGGAACAATGAGCAGTTCTTC CASRKDRWNNEQFF
TRBJ2-1 . . TRBV28 TGTGCCAGCAGTTCCCAGGGTTATGAGCAGTTCTTC CASSSQGYEQFF
TRBJ1-1 TRBD1 . TRBV27 TGTGCCAGCAGTACCGGACAGGGGCGGGTGAAGTTT CASSTGQGRVKF
TRBJ1-6 . . TRBV7-9 TGTGCCAGCAGCTATGGGGGCGCGGGCTCCTATAATTCACCCCTCCACTTT CASSYGGAGSYNSPLHF
TRBJ2-1 TRBD2 . TRBV27 TGTGCCAGCAGTTTTCCAGCGGGAGGGTCCTACAATGAGCAGTTCTTC CASSFPAGGSYNEQFF
TRBJ2-2 . once TRBV11-2 TGTGCCAGCAGCCCACCGGGTAGCGTGGCCGGGGAGCTGTTTTTT CASSPPGSVAGELFF
TRBJ1-2 . . TRBV4-2 TGTGCCAGCAGCTACGCCTCAGGGGAGGGGCCCTATGGCTACACCTTC CASSYASGEGPYGYTF
TRBJ1-5 TRBD1 . TRBV19 TGTGCCAGTAGTATAGGGACAGGGGGCGCGGGACCCCAGCATTTT CASSIGTGGAGPQHF
TRBJ1-1 . . TRBV6-5 TGTGCCAGCAGTTCCAGGATTAACACTGAAGCTTTCTTT CASSSRINTEAFF
TRBJ2-7 . . TRBV7-9 TGTGCCAGCAGCTTAGGTTCTCTCTACGAGCAGTACTTC CASSLGSLYEQYF
TRBJ2-5 . . TRBV7-9 TGTGCCAGCAGCTCGGCAGGGAGCTGGTACCAAGAGACCCAGTACTTC CASSSAGSWYQETQYF
TRBJ1-1 . . TRBV15 TGTGCCACCAGCAGAGATATCGCGCAGGGGCGACTGAACACTGAAGCTTTCTTT CATSRDIAQGRLNTEAFF
TRBJ2-5 . . TRBV12-3/TRBV12-4 TGTGCCAGCAGCCCGGGCGAGACCCAGTACTTC CASSPGETQYF
TRBJ2-1 . . TRBV7-8 TGTGCCAGCAGCCCAGTCCGGAGGGGGAGGAATGAGCAGTTCTTC CASSPVRRGRNEQFF
TRBJ2-5 . . TRBV11-3 TGTGCCAGCAGCTTGGGTCGAGAGACCCAGTACTTC CASSLGRETQYF
TRBJ2-1 . . TRBV9 TGTGCCAGCAGCGTAACGGGGAGCTCCTACAATGAGCAGTTCTTC CASSVTGSSYNEQFF
TRBJ2-7 TRBD2 few TRBV4-2 TGTGCCAGCAGCCAAGATACTAGCGGGTACGAGCAGTACTTC CASSQDTSGYEQYF
TRBJ1-5 TRBD1 . TRBV7-2 TGTGCCAGCAGCTTACAAGCGGGACAGCGCAATCAGCCCCAGCATTTT CASSLQAGQRNQPQHF
TRBJ1-4 . . TRBV5-6 TGTGCCAGCAGCTTTGGTCCACCAAAACCTAATGAAAAACTGTTTTTT CASSFGPPKPNEKLFF
TRBJ1-3 . . TRBV9 TGTGCCAGCAGTCCTAGACACTCTGGAAACACCATATATTTT CASSPRHSGNTIYF
TRBJ2-7 TRBD1 . TRBV6-5 TGTGCCAGCAGGCCCAGGGACAGATCCTACGAGCAGTACTTC CASRPRDRSYEQYF
TRBJ1-2 . . TRBV5-1 TGCGCCAGCAGCACACGGCACAGGGATTATGGCTACACCTTC CASSTRHRDYGYTF
TRBJ1-5 TRBD1 . TRBV7-2 TGTGCCAGCAGCTTAGAGTCAGGGGGCGAACCCCAGCATTTT CASSLESGGEPQHF
TRBJ1-5 . . TRBV30 TGTGCCTGGAGTGTATCAGGGGACAATCAGCCCCAGCATTTT CAWSVSGDNQPQHF
TRBJ1-2 . . TRBV11-3 TGTGCCAGCAGCTTAGACAGGCCTGGCTACACCTTC CASSLDRPGYTF
TRBJ1-5 TRBD1 few TRBV5-1 TGCGCCAGCAGCTCAGGACAGGGCAATCAGCCCCAGCATTTT CASSSGQGNQPQHF
TRBJ2-5 . . TRBV5-1 TGCGCCAGCAGCTTGACAAGGCCCCCGGGGGAGACCCAGTACTTC CASSLTRPPGETQYF
TRBJ1-5 . . TRBV5-1 TGCGCCAGCAGCTCCGGTCCGGGGCCCCAGCATTTT CASSSGPGPQHF
TRBJ1-2 . once TRBV11-3 TGTGCCAGCAGCTTAGACAGTTTCGGGCGGTATGGCTACACCTTC CASSLDSFGRYGYTF